The 32 T cell receptor beta chains below come from one sample, sequenced in a study of lymphopenia after photon versus proton radiotherapy. Libraries were prepared by immunoSEQ multiplex PCR; TCRdb keeps only in-frame clonotypes and omits some of them. Of tens of thousands of clones listed, 87% are singletons. The sequences come from peripheral blood, collected from a patient treated with proton-based radiotherapy. The receptors were gathered from a man of 80 years or more with esophageal cancer.

Note on this clone: A read error may produce the germline difference seen at one junction end. The rearrangement uses TRBV6-1 and TRBJ1-1; 8 bases match TRBD1. From germline, CDR1 is MNHNS and CDR2 SASEGT. CDR3 length: 13 residues. The CDR3 sequence: CASSETTGALARF. The CDR3 coding sequence is TGTGCCAGCAGTGAAACGACAGGGGCTTTAGCCAGATTT.

V gene TRBV6-5 combines with J gene TRBJ1-5; D might be TRBD1 (6 bases). The CDR3 has 14 residues. CDR1 MNHEY and CDR2 SVGAGI come from the germline V gene. Trimming cost V 8 bases and J 6 bases, with 17 bases left between them. The chain's CDR3 is CASGPGASFQPQHF. Written as DNA, the CDR3 is TGTGCCAGCGGTCCGGGGGCAAGTTTTCAGCCCCAGCATTTT.

This clone was detected only once. As DNA, the CDR3 is TGTGCCAGCAGCCACAACCTGGGGAGGGGAGTGCCCAATGAGCAGTTCTTC. Translation: CASSHNLGRGVPNEQFF. V gene TRBV13 combines with J gene TRBJ2-1, with 7 bases aligning to TRBD2. The germline V gene has CDR1 PRHDT and CDR2 FYEKMQ (reference sequence). The CDR3 length is 17 residues. V trimming: 5 bases; J trimming: 6 bases; junction bases outside the gene matches: 16.

The chain is built from TRBV5-1 and TRBJ1-2; D unresolved. Germline CDR1 reads SGHRS; CDR2 reads YFSETQ. The CDR3 is 13 residues long. Trimming removed 7 bases at V and 2 bases at J, with 12 bases between. DNA for the CDR3: TGCGCCAGCCGAGGGAGTCTCAACTATGGCTACACCTTC. Translated: CASRGSLNYGYTF.

The gene calls are TRBV30 and TRBJ2-5, with D unclear. The CDR3 is 13 amino acids. CDR1 is GTSNPN, CDR2 SVGIG, per germline (reference sequence). V shed 0 bases and J shed 7 bases, with 12 bases lying between them. This chain's CDR3 is CAWSVSGSATQYF. The CDR3 bases are TGTGCCTGGAGTGTGTCTGGGTCCGCGACCCAGTACTTC.

This clone was recorded once. The chain is built from TRBV6-4 and TRBJ2-5; D is unclear. Trimming took 4 bases from V and 3 from J, leaving 9 bases between them. Per the germline V gene, CDR1 is MRHNA and CDR2 is SNTAGT. This CDR3 comprises 13 residues. The CDR3 is CASSAFLEETQYF. DNA for the CDR3: TGTGCCAGCAGTGCGTTTCTAGAAGAGACCCAGTACTTC.

The chain couples TRBV5-1 to TRBJ2-7, with 9 nucleotides matching TRBD1. V dropped 4 bases and J dropped 6; count of bases not matched to a gene: 8. CDR1 and CDR2 (germline): SGHRS, YFSETQ. CDR3 length equals 14 residues. CDR3: CASSTGTGNREQYF. CDR3 nucleotides: TGCGCCAGCAGCACCGGGACAGGGAACCGCGAGCAGTACTTC.

The J gene is TRBJ2-5, the V gene TRBV5-1; a possible D gene is TRBD1 (5 bases). This CDR3 has 15 amino acids. Looked up from germline, CDR1 is SGHRS and CDR2 is YFSETQ. Trimming took 6 bases from V and 1 from J, leaving 16 bases between them. CDR3 amino acids: CASTPPEGVQETQYF. CDR3 sequence (DNA): TGCGCCAGCACTCCCCCGGAAGGGGTCCAAGAGACCCAGTACTTC. Combining the CDR3 with reference TRBV5-1 and TRBJ2-5 gives the whole variable domain KAGVTQTPRYLIKTRGQQVTLSCSPISGHRSVSWYQQTPGQGLQFLFEYFSETQRNKGNFPGRFSGRQFSNSRSEMNVSTLELGDSALYLCASTPPEGVQETQYFGPGTRLLVL.

The rearrangement links TRBV7-2 to TRBJ2-3; D is ambiguous. CDR3 length equals 15 residues. Trimming pared 1 base from V and 2 bases from J, leaving 10 bases between. Germline V gives CDR1 SGHTA, CDR2 FQGNSA. This CDR3 is CASSLVGSSTDTQYF. The CDR3 DNA sequence: TGTGCCAGCAGCTTAGTTGGCAGCTCCACAGATACGCAGTATTTT.

This rearrangement joins TRBV4-3 to TRBJ2-2; 12 nucleotides align to TRBD2. After removal of 1 base from V and 4 bases from J, the junction contained 7 bases not matched to a gene. The CDR3 is 18 residues long. CDR1 and CDR2 (germline): LGHNA, YSLEER. The CDR3 DNA follows: TGCGCCAGCAGCCAAGTCCCCAGACTAGCGGGGGTCACCGGGGAGCTGTTTTTT. Translation: CASSQVPRLAGVTGELFF.

The genes are TRBV7-3 and TRBJ2-1, with TRBD2 matching over 11 bases. V was clipped by 1 base and J by 13 bases; unmatched bases: 3. The CDR3 has 13 amino acids. Germline V lookup: CDR1 SGHTA, CDR2 FQGTGA. CDR3 amino acids: CASSLIAGGPQFF. The DNA of the CDR3 is TGTGCCAGCAGCTTAATAGCGGGGGGGCCTCAGTTCTTC.

In the case of this clone: At one of its ends the junction is not consistent with the germline gene, which may arise from a read error. The rearrangement joins TRBV5-6 to TRBJ1-5, with D possibly TRBD1 on 5 matching bases. CDR1 is SGHDT, CDR2 YYEEEE, per germline. The CDR3 consists of 14 residues. CDR3 region: CASSLGGFRGHSTF. CDR3 nucleotide sequence: TGTGCCAGCAGCTTGGGGGGCTTTAGGGGCCACAGCACTTTT.

This chain uses TRBV6-5 with TRBJ2-4; D remains ambiguous. CDR3 length: 14 amino acids. The germline V gene has CDR1 MNHEY and CDR2 SVGAGI. The V gene lost 2 bases and the J gene lost 2 bases, with 7 bases spanning the gap. The CDR3 DNA reads TGTGCCAGCAGTTACCCAGAGACCAAAAACATTCAGTACTTC. This sequence encodes CASSYPETKNIQYF.

This clone occurred once. The gene calls are TRBV7-6 and TRBJ1-6; 8 nucleotides line up with TRBD1. The V and J ends lost 5 bases and 7 bases, in that order; junction bases with no gene match: 7. Germline V CDR1 and CDR2: SGHVS, FNYEAQ. This CDR3 contains 15 residues. DNA for the CDR3: TGTGCCAGCAGCATTAGACAGGGGAGGAATTCACCCCTCCACTTT. This gives the protein CASSIRQGRNSPLHF.

This rearrangement joins TRBV5-8 to TRBJ1-1; a weak D match, TRBD1 (5 bases). This CDR3 is built from 17 residues. Trimming took 4 bases from V and 1 from J, leaving 20 bases between them. Germline loops: CDR1 SGHTS, CDR2 YDEGEE. CDR3 bases: TGTGCCAGCAGCCCTCCGTGGGGCAGGGTTCGGAACACTGAAGCTTTCTTT. Translated, it gives CASSPPWGRVRNTEAFF.

This chain's CDR3 is CASSLQTGVEAFF. In DNA form, the CDR3 reads TGCGCCAGCAGCTTACAAACAGGGGTTGAAGCTTTCTTT. The chain combines TRBV5-1 with TRBJ1-1; TRBD1 matches at 7 bases. CDR1 is SGHRS and CDR2 is YFSETQ in the germline V gene. The V and J ends lost 2 bases and 7 bases, in that order; junction bases with no gene match: 5. This CDR3 comprises 13 residues.

This chain connects TRBV6-6 to TRBJ1-1; D call uncertain. Looked up from germline, CDR1 is MNHNY and CDR2 is SVGAGI (reference sequence). Trimming took off 6 bases at V and 0 bases at J, with 11 bases between the two ends. This CDR3 is built from 14 residues. The CDR3 reads CASSWVGLNTEAFF. The CDR3 coding sequence is TGTGCCAGCAGCTGGGTCGGGTTGAACACTGAAGCTTTCTTT.

The chain carries TRBV19 and TRBJ2-1, with D possibly being TRBD1 (6 bases). The CDR3 has 12 amino acids. Germline V lookup: CDR1 LNHDA, CDR2 SQIVND (reference sequence). The V and J ends lost 5 bases and 7 bases respectively, with 9 bases between them. The CDR3 DNA is TGTGCCAGTAGTGACAGGAAAAATGAGCAGTTCTTC. Translated: CASSDRKNEQFF.

The rearrangement uses TRBV7-2 and TRBJ2-7, with D unresolved. The germline CDR1 and CDR2 sequences are SGHTA and FQGNSA. This CDR3 region has 13 residues. With 5 bases removed from V and 4 bases from J, the gap between germline ends came to 12 bases. The DNA for the CDR3 is TGTGCCAGCAGCCTTTTCGGGCCATACGAGCAGTACTTC. Its translation is CASSLFGPYEQYF.

The chain has TRBV11-2 and TRBJ1-5; possible D gene TRBD1, 6 bases. CDR1 and CDR2 (germline): SGHAT, FQNNGV. The CDR3 extends over 15 amino acids. Between the trimmed V and J ends, which lost 5 bases and 0 bases, there was a span of 11 bases. CDR3 sequence reads: CASSEGQNSNQPQHF. CDR3 nucleotides: TGTGCCAGCAGCGAAGGACAGAATAGCAATCAGCCCCAGCATTTT.

In its sample, this clone was seen once. Here the CDR3 DNA reads TGTGCCAGCGTACGGACCTCTGGAAACACCATATATTTT. Translating it yields CASVRTSGNTIYF. This rearrangement joins TRBV11-1 to TRBJ1-3; D unresolved. Trimming removed 8 bases from V and 0 bases from J, with 8 bases in between. This CDR3 comprises 13 residues. Germline-derived CDR1 and CDR2 are SGHAT and FQDESV (reference sequence).

This chain links TRBV25-1 with TRBJ2-1; 9 bases match TRBD1. The CDR3 is made up of 16 amino acids. J lost 10 bases, V lost 8 bases, and 18 bases had no gene match. Germline CDR1 MGHDK, CDR2 SYGVNS. The CDR3 sequence: CASSRWGQGPPEEQFF. In DNA form, the CDR3 reads TGTGCCAGCTCCAGGTGGGGACAGGGCCCACCGGAGGAGCAGTTCTTC.

This clone was counted between two and nine times. J is TRBJ2-3 and V is TRBV2; TRBD2 agrees at 9 bases. The CDR3 extends over 16 amino acids. After removal of 3 bases from V and 1 base from J, the junction contained 5 bases not matched to a gene. Germline V gives CDR1 SNHLY, CDR2 FYNNEI. The CDR3 is CASSDRSSGGTDTQYF. CDR3 nucleotides: TGTGCCAGCAGTGATAGGTCTAGCGGGGGCACAGATACGCAGTATTTT. Complete variable domain (other parts from reference TRBV2 and TRBJ2-3): EPEVTQTPSHQVTQMGQEVILRCVPISNHLYFYWYRQILGQKVEFLVSFYNNEISEKSEIFDDQFSVERPDGSNFTLKIRSTKLEDSAMYFCASSDRSSGGTDTQYFGPGTRLTVL.

The V call is TRBV15, the J call TRBJ2-3; 8 positions agree with TRBD2. CDR1 is LNHNV, CDR2 YYDKDF, per germline (reference sequence). Losses at the gene ends were 0 bases for V and 4 bases for J; bases not matched to a gene: 9. The length of the CDR3 is 17 residues. The CDR3 nucleotides read TGTGCCACCAGCAGAGATTTGGGACTAGAAATCGCAGATACGCAGTATTTT. This sequence encodes CATSRDLGLEIADTQYF.

This clone showed up just a few times. The rearrangement uses TRBV6-4 and TRBJ2-4, with D tentatively TRBD2 (6 bases). The CDR3 is made up of 15 amino acids. Germline values: CDR1 MRHNA, CDR2 SNTAGT. Trimming left V 0 bases short and J 7 bases short, with 13 bases between. The chain's CDR3 is CASSDSAGFPNIQYF. CDR3 bases: TGTGCCAGCAGTGACTCCGCGGGATTCCCGAACATTCAGTACTTC.

The genes are TRBV21-1 and TRBJ1-1. TRBV21-1 is annotated as a pseudogene. CDR3 length equals 15 residues. CDR3 nucleotide sequence: TGTGCCAGCAGCAAGAGTCCGGGCAGGAACACTGAAGCTTTCTTT. It yields the protein CASSKSPGRNTEAFF.

The V gene is TRBV18, the J gene TRBJ2-7; TRBD1 or TRBD2 may be the D gene (5 bases each). The CDR3 length is 14 residues. Germline V gene data show CDR1 as KGHSH and CDR2 as LQKENI. Trimming took 3 bases from V and 7 from J, leaving 16 bases between them. CDR3 protein: CASSPGPQKREQYF. The DNA for the CDR3 is TGTGCCAGCTCACCGGGACCCCAAAAAAGGGAGCAGTACTTC.

This chain links TRBV5-6 with TRBJ1-1; D ambiguous. Germline assignment: CDR1 SGHDT and CDR2 YYEEEE. The CDR3 runs to 15 residues. Trimming removed 5 bases at V and 4 bases at J, with 18 bases between. DNA of the CDR3: TGTGCCAGCAGTCTCTCCCGGGTTAGATTCACTGAAGCTTTCTTT. As protein: CASSLSRVRFTEAFF.

This chain connects TRBV11-2 to TRBJ2-7; 8 nucleotides agree with TRBD1. Per the germline V gene, CDR1 is SGHAT and CDR2 is FQNNGV. Germline trimming cut 4 bases from V and 4 bases from J; bases unmatched to any gene: 3. The CDR3 sequence is 13 residues long. The CDR3 here is CASSSDRGYEQYF. The CDR3, as DNA: TGTGCCAGCAGCTCAGACAGGGGATACGAGCAGTACTTC.

A single count supports this clone. This chain connects TRBV4-3 to TRBJ1-2, with TRBD1 identical over 9 bases. Trimming removed 5 bases from V and 8 bases from J; junction bases left unmatched: 15. The CDR3 is 16 amino acids. In germline, CDR1 is LGHNA, CDR2 YSLEER. CDR3 coding DNA: TGCGCCAGCAGCTACAACCCGGGACAGGGAGTTAGCGGCTACACCTTC. It encodes CASSYNPGQGVSGYTF.

This clone was found once. The genes are TRBV5-8 and TRBJ2-5, with TRBD2 matching over 8 bases. This CDR3 comprises 15 residues. The trim removed 7 bases at V and 4 bases at J, leaving 12 bases unmatched. Germline lookup yields CDR1 SGHTS and CDR2 YDEGEE. The CDR3 DNA follows: TGTGCCAGCGGGTGGGCGGGAGGCCCGGGAGAGACCCAGTACTTC. It specifies CASGWAGGPGETQYF.

This clone was seen a handful of times. The V call is TRBV2, the J call TRBJ2-5; TRBD2 might be the D (6 bases). Germline assignment: CDR1 SNHLY and CDR2 FYNNEI. This CDR3 is 12 amino acids long. With 7 bases removed from V and 11 bases from J, the gap between germline ends came to 17 bases. In nucleotides, the CDR3 is TGTGCCAGCAATGCTCTGGGCGGACTACAGTACTTC. Protein product: CASNALGGLQYF.